This T cell receptor (beta chain) came from a study of neoadjuvant anti-PD-1 for oral cavity cancer. The germline V gene has CDR1 SGHTA and CDR2 FQGNSA. CDR3 size: 15 residues. V lost 5 bases and J 2 bases, leaving 12 bases between the germline ends. Profiled with immunoSEQ multiplex PCR; TCRdb holds only in-frame clones, not every one. Here the sample spans roughly 6,700 clones, 55% to 75% being singletons. This sample comprised PBMCs, obtained before nivolumab (anti-PD-1) treatment. V usage is TRBV7-2 and J usage is TRBJ2-2; D gene unclear. This clonotype was sampled from a person aged 35 to 85 with oral cavity squamous cell carcinoma. CDR3 in DNA: TGTGCCAGCAGCCTCCGACGGACCAACACCGGGGAGCTGTTTTTT. As protein: CASSLRRTNTGELFF.